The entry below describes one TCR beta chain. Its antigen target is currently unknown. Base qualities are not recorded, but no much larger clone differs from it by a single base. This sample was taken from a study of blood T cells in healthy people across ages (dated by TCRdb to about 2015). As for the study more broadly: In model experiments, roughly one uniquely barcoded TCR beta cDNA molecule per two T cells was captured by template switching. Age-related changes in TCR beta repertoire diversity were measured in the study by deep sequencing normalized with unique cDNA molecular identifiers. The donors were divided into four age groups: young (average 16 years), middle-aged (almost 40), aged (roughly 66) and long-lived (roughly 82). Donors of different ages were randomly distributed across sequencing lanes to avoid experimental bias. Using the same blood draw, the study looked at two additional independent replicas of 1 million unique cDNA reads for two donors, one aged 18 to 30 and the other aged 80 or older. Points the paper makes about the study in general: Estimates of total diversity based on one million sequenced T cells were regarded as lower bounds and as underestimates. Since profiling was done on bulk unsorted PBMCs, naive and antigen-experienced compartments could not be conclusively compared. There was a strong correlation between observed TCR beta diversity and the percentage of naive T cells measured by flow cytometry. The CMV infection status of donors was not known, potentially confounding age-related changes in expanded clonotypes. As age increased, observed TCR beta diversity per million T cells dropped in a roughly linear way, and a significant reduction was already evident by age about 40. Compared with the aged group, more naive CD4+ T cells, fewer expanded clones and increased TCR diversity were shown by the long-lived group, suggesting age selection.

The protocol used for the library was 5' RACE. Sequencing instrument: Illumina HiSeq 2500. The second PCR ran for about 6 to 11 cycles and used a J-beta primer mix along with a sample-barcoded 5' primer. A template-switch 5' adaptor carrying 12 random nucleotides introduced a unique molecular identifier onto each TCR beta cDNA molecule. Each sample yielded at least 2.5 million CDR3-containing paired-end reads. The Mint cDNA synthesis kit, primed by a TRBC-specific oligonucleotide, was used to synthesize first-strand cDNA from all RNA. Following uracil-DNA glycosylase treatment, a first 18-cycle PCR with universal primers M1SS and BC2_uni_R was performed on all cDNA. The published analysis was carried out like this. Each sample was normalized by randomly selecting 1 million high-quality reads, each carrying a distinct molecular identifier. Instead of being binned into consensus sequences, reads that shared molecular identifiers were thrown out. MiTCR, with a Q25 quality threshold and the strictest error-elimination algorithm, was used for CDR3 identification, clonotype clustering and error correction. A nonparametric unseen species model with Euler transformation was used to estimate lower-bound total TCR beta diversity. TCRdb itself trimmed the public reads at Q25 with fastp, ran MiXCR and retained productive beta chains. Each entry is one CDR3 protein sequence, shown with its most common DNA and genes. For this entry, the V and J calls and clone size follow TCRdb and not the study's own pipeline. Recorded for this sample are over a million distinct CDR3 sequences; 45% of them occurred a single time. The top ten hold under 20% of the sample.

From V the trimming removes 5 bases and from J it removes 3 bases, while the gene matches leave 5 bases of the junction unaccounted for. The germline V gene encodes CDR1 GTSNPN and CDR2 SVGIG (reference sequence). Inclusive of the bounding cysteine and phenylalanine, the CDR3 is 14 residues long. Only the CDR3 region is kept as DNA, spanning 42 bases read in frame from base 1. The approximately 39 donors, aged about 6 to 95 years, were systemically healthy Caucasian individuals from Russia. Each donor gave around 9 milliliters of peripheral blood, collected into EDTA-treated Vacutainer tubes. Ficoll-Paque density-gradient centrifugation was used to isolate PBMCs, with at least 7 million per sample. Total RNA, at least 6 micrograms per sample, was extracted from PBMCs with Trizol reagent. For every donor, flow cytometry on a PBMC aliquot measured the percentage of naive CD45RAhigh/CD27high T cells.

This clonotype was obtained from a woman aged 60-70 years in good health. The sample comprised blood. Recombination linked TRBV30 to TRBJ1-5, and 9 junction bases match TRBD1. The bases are TGTGCCTGGTCGGACAGGGGAAACAATCAGCCCCAGCATTTT. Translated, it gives CAWSDRGNNQPQHF. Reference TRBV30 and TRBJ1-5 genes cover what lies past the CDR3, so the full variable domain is SQTIHQWPATLVQPVGSPLSLECTVEGTSNPNLYWYRQAAGRGLQLLFYSVGIGQISSEVPQNLSASRPQDRQFILSSKKLLLSDSGFYLCAWSDRGNNQPQHFGDGTRLSIL.